These 17 T cell receptor beta chains were all obtained from the same sample, sequenced in a study of Graves' ophthalmopathy and Graves' hyperthyroidism. Transcripts of RNA were the source for amplifying TCR beta CDR3 regions. Second-round multiplex PCR came after first-round RT-PCR with HTBI primers. Using its own MiXCR run on the multiplex PCR reads, TCRdb lists one record per CDR3 protein. The data show tens of thousands of distinct CDR3 sequences, more than 40% seen once. Sequenced sample: peripheral blood. These receptors were obtained from an adult woman with Graves' ophthalmopathy.

The chain joins TRBV2 to TRBJ2-7; 15 positions match TRBD2. Unmatched junction bases numbered 3, after V lost 6 bases and J lost 3 bases. This CDR3 contains 15 residues. In germline, CDR1 is SNHLY, CDR2 FYNNEI. CDR3 region: CASRGTSGRFYEQYF. The CDR3 region has the DNA TGTGCCAGCAGGGGGACTAGCGGGAGGTTCTACGAGCAGTACTTC.

The chain combines TRBV19 with TRBJ1-2, with 10 bases lining up with TRBD1. Per germline, CDR1 LNHDA and CDR2 SQIVND (reference sequence). The CDR3 has 17 amino acids. J was trimmed by 0 bases and V by 6 bases; bases with no gene match: 10. The CDR3 reads CASRRQGARITNYGYTF. Here the CDR3 DNA reads TGTGCCAGTAGAAGACAGGGGGCGAGGATTACTAACTATGGCTACACCTTC. The full variable domain, with the rest looked up from reference TRBV19 and TRBJ1-2, is DGGITQSPKYLFRKEGQNVTLSCEQNLNHDAMYWYRQDPGQGLRLIYYSQIVNDFQKGDIAEGYSVSREKKESFPLTVTSAQKNPTAFYLCASRRQGARITNYGYTFGSGTRLTVV.

This clonotype was picked up many times. The V gene is TRBV5-5, the J gene TRBJ1-2, with 9 positions matching TRBD1. CDR3 length: 13 amino acids. The ends lost 4 bases at V and 4 bases at J; junction bases unmatched: 2. Germline V CDR1 and CDR2: SGHKS, YYEKEE (reference sequence). CDR3 nucleotides: TGTGCCAGCAGCGGGGACAGGGCCTATGGCTACACCTTC. It translates to CASSGDRAYGYTF.

The J gene is TRBJ2-1, the V gene TRBV28; D possibly corresponds to TRBD2 (6 bases). The CDR3 consists of 14 residues. Germline CDR1 and CDR2: MDHEN and SYDVKM. Trimming took 2 bases from V and 6 from J, leaving 11 bases between them. For the CDR3, the DNA is TGTGCCAGCAGTTTAGTTGGAGGGGTCAATGAGCAGTTCTTC. Protein product: CASSLVGGVNEQFF.

In this sample, this clonotype turned up many times. The rearrangement links TRBV20-1 to TRBJ1-5; 7 bases agree with TRBD1. The length of the CDR3 is 14 residues. The J segment lost 2 bases and the V segment lost 1 base, leaving 2 bases of the junction unmatched. Germline CDR1 reads DFQATT; CDR2 reads SNEGSKA (reference sequence). This CDR3 reads CSARVGQGNQPQHF. The DNA of the CDR3 is TGCAGTGCTAGAGTAGGACAGGGCAATCAGCCCCAGCATTTT.

The chain employs TRBV5-1 and TRBJ1-1; D call uncertain. Trimming pared 5 bases from V and 1 base from J, leaving 9 bases between. The CDR3 contains 13 residues. The V gene's germline CDR1 is SGHRS and CDR2 YFSETQ. For the CDR3, the DNA is TGCGCCAGCAGGGTCGACGGGAACACTGAAGCTTTCTTT. Residues: CASRVDGNTEAFF.

The sample holds many counts of this clonotype. This sequence joins TRBV6-5 and TRBJ2-2; D is possibly TRBD1 (6 bases). The germline gives CDR1 MNHEY, CDR2 SVGAGI. The ends were cut back, 0 bases at V and 3 bases at J, with 17 bases in the middle. CDR3 length equals 18 residues. CDR3 sequence reads: CASSYSFGQGRDTGELFF. The DNA for the CDR3 is TGTGCCAGCAGTTACTCCTTTGGGCAGGGGAGAGACACCGGGGAGCTGTTTTTT.

This clonotype was detected ten times or more. A read error may explain this, as a much larger clone is one base away. The gene calls are TRBV25-1 and TRBJ1-4, with unresolved D. Per germline, CDR1 MGHDK and CDR2 SYGVNS. The CDR3 loop spans 15 amino acids. The CDR3 nucleotides read TGTGCCGGCAGTGAGCACCGCTACTCTAATGAAAAACTGTTTTTT. Translating gives CAGSEHRYSNEKLFF.

As concerns this clonotype: The conserved phenylalanine or tryptophan is not found at the CDR3 terminus, so this likely reflects a read error. The J gene is TRBJ1-1, the V gene TRBV5-1, with no clear D. The CDR3 is 14 residues long. The V gene's germline CDR1 is SGHRS and CDR2 YFSETQ. With 1 base removed from V and 3 bases from J, the gap between germline ends came to 10 bases. The CDR3 DNA reads TGCGCCAGCAGCTTGACGGGCACGGACACTGAAGCTTTCCTT. This gives the protein CASSLTGTDTEAFL.

CDR3 sequence reads: CASSLAPGDNSPLHF. CDR3 sequence (DNA): TGTGCCAGCAGCTTAGCCCCCGGGGATAATTCACCCCTCCACTTT. This chain uses TRBV11-2 with TRBJ1-6; D gene ambiguous. CDR3 length equals 15 residues. Germline CDR1 SGHAT, CDR2 FQNNGV. Trimming shortened V by 1 base and J by 5 bases, and 9 bases separated the two germline ends.

The J gene is TRBJ2-6, the V gene TRBV5-4, with D unclear. V was pared by 6 bases and J by 0 bases, with 13 bases between. CDR1 is SGHNT and CDR2 is YYREEE in the germline V gene (reference sequence). The CDR3 has 16 residues. The CDR3 reads CASTPGLCSGANVLTF. The CDR3 DNA sequence: TGTGCCAGCACCCCCGGGCTGTGCTCTGGGGCCAACGTCCTGACTTTC.

This clonotype showed up many times. V and J are TRBV29-1 and TRBJ2-7; 8 bases are shared with TRBD2. The V gene's germline CDR1 is SQVTM and CDR2 ANQGSEA. V lost 3 bases to trimming and J lost 4 bases; unmatched junction nucleotides: 14. The CDR3 is 16 residues long. The CDR3 nucleotides read TGCAGCGTTGAGGTTGCGGGGGGAGGGCCTTATTACGAGCAGTACTTC. Translating it yields CSVEVAGGGPYYEQYF.

Notes on this clonotype: As the CDR3 is not closed by the conserved phenylalanine or tryptophan, this likely results from a read error. The rearrangement uses TRBV20-1 and TRBJ2-3; D may be TRBD2 (5 bases). The CDR3 is 14 residues long. Looked up from germline, CDR1 is DFQATT and CDR2 is SNEGSKA (reference sequence). The CDR3 DNA sequence: TGCAGTGCTAGAGGGAGGCGACCCACAGATATGCAGTATATT. Protein: CSARGRRPTDMQYI.

This chain links TRBV10-3 with TRBJ2-1; the D is unclear. Germline V CDR1 and CDR2: ENHRY, SYGVKD. Trimming shortened V by 8 bases and J by 10 bases, and 15 bases separated the two germline ends. The CDR3 covers 12 residues. As DNA, the CDR3 is TGTGCCATCGGCGAGTCTGGCAACGAGCAGTTCTTC. Residues: CAIGESGNEQFF.

This clonotype was seen just once. The junction departs from the called germline gene at one end, perhaps through a read error. The chain recombines TRBV7-9 with TRBJ2-3; D not resolved. Germline CDR1 is SEHNR and CDR2 is FQNEAQ (reference sequence). CDR3 length: 15 amino acids. The CDR3 region has the DNA TGTGCCAGCAGCTTAGTTAGTTCTAACACAGATATGCAGTATTTT. This translates into CASSLVSSNTDMQYF.

This clonotype occurred a few times. The CDR3 sequence is CASSLGHHNEQFF. The CDR3 coding sequence is TGTGCCAGCAGTTTAGGCCACCACAATGAGCAGTTCTTC. The chain joins TRBV12-3 or TRBV12-4 to TRBJ2-1; D gene unclear. This CDR3 spans 13 amino acids. V gave up 1 base and J gave up 5 bases, with 6 bases separating them.

The V gene is TRBV7-2, the J gene TRBJ2-7, with 13 bases matching TRBD2. V lost 5 bases and J lost 1; bases outside the gene matches: 2. This CDR3 spans 15 amino acids. Germline V gene sequence: CDR1 SGHTA, CDR2 FQGNSA. This CDR3 is CASSLGLAGSYEQYF. CDR3 sequence (DNA): TGTGCCAGCAGCCTGGGACTAGCGGGATCCTACGAGCAGTACTTC.